This is a list of T cell receptor beta chains from one sample in a study of blood T cells in healthy people across ages. TCRdb passed the 5' RACE reads through MiXCR, listing each CDR3 protein once. Seen here are roughly 1.7 million distinct CDR3 sequences, 34% observed once, and the top ten hold approximately 11%. Sequencing was performed on blood. The receptors shown here come from a woman aged 25 to 45 in good health. The CDR3 runs from the conserved cysteine through the conserved F or W. Fields, in order: V gene, clone size, CDR3 length, CDR3 protein. A row's size may be missing; if present it is once, few, many or a size class.

V: TRBV19; size: NA; length: 14; CDR3: CASSPDLRSYGYTF
V: TRBV20-1; size: NA; length: 13; CDR3: CSANRGDYYGYTF
V: TRBV11-3; size: NA; length: 16; CDR3: CASSRAGELSTGTQYF
V: TRBV29-1; size: many; length: 14; CDR3: CSVAYQTGGNEQFF
V: TRBV6-2/TRBV6-3; size: few; length: 12; CDR3: CASSYSSGTQYF
V: TRBV2; size: many; length: 14; CDR3: CASSFHTSQETQYF
V: TRBV13; size: NA; length: 15; CDR3: CASSPGTQLNYGYTF
V: TRBV29-1; size: many; length: 15; CDR3: CSVASGSGGSDTQYF
V: TRBV7-9; size: NA; length: 12; CDR3: CATVGDVYEQYF
V: TRBV20-1; size: NA; length: 16; CDR3: CSAPGGAGRTADTQYF
V: TRBV6-5; size: few; length: 16; CDR3: CASSYRGVGNTDTQYF
V: TRBV25-1; size: few; length: 12; CDR3: CASSERDSEAFF
V: TRBV6-6; size: NA; length: 13; CDR3: CASRGADTGELFF
V: TRBV6-2/TRBV6-3; size: few; length: 12; CDR3: CASTDPSGGYTF
V: TRBV20-1; size: NA; length: 19; CDR3: CSARLTPPGASSYNSPLHF
V: TRBV28; size: few; length: 15; CDR3: CASSFPTEGNQPQHF
V: TRBV6-5; size: NA; length: 11; CDR3: CASRSGYGYTF
V: TRBV9; size: NA; length: 17; CDR3: CASSVGTGGAGQGEAFF
V: TRBV6-1; size: NA; length: 14; CDR3: CASKVGTSTDTQYF
V: TRBV9; size: few; length: 20; CDR3: CASSPTTQVNRRGASYEQYF
V: TRBV5-1; size: NA; length: 12; CDR3: CASTSPWLPQHF
V: TRBV6-2/TRBV6-3; size: NA; length: 12; CDR3: CASRVVGNEQYF
V: TRBV20-1; size: few; length: 15; CDR3: CSALSGMGAKNIQYF
V: TRBV10-2; size: NA; length: 18; CDR3: CASSGTSGPRSSYNEQFF